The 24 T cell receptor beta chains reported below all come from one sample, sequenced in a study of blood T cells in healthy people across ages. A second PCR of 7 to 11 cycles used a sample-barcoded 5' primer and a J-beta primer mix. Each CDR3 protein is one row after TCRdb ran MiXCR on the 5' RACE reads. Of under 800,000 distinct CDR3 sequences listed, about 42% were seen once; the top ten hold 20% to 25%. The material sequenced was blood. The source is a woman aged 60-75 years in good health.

CDR3 loop: CAAGVSATQYF. The CDR3 DNA sequence: TGTGCCGCCGGAGTCTCAGCTACGCAGTATTTT. The J gene is TRBJ2-3, the V gene TRBV24-1; no firm D call. The CDR3 covers 11 residues. In germline, CDR1 is KGHDR, CDR2 SFDVKD. V dropped 12 bases and J dropped 8 bases, with 14 bases sitting between them.

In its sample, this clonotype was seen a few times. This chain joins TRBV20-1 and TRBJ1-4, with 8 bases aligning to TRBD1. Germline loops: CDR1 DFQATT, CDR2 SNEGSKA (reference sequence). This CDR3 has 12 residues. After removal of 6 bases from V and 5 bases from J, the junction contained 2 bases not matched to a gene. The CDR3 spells CSAQGENEKLFF. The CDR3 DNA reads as TGCAGTGCACAGGGGGAGAATGAAAAACTGTTTTTT.

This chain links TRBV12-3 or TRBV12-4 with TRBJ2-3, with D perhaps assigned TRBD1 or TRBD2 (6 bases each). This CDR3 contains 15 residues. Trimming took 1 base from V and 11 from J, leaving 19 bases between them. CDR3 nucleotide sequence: TGTGCCAGCAGTTTAGTCGGGGGCAGCACAGATGTGCAGTATTTT. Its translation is CASSLVGGSTDVQYF.

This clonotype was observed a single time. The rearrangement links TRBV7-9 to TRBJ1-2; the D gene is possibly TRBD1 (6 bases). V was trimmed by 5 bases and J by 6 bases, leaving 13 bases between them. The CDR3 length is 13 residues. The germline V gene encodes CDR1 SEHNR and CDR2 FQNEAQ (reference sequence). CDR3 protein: CASSRGGADGYTF. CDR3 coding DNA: TGTGCCAGCAGCCGCGGGGGGGCAGATGGCTACACCTTC. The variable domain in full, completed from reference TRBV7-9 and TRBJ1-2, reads DTGVSQNPRHKITKRGQNVTFRCDPISEHNRLYWYRQTLGQGPEFLTYFQNEAQLEKSRLLSDRFSAERPKGSFSTLEIQRTEQGDSAMYLCASSRGGADGYTFGSGTRLTVV.

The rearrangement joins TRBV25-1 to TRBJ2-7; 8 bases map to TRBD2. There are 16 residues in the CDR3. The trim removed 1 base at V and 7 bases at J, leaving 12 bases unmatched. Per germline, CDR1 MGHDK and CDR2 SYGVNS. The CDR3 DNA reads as TGTGCCAGCAGTGAATGGGAGCGGGGGTCCTACAATGAGCAGTACTTC. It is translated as CASSEWERGSYNEQYF.

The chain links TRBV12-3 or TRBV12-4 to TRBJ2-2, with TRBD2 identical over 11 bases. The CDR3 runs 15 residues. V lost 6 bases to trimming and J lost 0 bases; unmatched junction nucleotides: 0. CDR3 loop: CASRGLAANTGELFF. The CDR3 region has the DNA TGTGCCAGCAGGGGACTAGCGGCGAACACCGGGGAGCTGTTTTTT.

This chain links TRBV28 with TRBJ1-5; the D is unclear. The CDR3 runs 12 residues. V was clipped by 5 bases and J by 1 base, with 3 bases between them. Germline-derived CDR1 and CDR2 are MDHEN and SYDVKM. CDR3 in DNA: TGTGCCAGCAGTGTCAGCAATCAGCCCCAGCATTTT. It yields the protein CASSVSNQPQHF.

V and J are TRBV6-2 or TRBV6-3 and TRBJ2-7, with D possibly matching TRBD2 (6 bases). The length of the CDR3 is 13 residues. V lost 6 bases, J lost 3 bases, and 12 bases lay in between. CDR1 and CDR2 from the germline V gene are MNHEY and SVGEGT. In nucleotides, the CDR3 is TGTGCCAGCAGACCCGGAGGGTACTACGAGCAGTACTTC. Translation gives CASRPGGYYEQYF.

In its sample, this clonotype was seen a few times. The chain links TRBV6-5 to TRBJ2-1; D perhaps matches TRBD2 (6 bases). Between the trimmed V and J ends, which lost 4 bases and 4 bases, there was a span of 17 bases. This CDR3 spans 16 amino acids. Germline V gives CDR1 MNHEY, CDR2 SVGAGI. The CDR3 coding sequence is TGTGCCAGCAGTTTCCGCCCGGCAGGGAGGTACAATGAGCAGTTCTTC. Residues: CASSFRPAGRYNEQFF.

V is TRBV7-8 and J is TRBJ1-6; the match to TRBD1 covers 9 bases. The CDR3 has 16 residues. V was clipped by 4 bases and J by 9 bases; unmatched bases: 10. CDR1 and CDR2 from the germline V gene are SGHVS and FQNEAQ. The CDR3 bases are TGTGCCAGCAGCTCTACAACCGGGACAGGGCGTTCACCCCTCCACTTT. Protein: CASSSTTGTGRSPLHF.

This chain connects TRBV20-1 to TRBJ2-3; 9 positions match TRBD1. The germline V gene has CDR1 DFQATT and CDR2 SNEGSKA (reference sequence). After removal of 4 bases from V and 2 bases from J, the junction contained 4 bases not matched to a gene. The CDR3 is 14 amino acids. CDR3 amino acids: CSANRDRATDTQYF. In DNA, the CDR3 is TGCAGTGCTAACCGGGACAGGGCCACAGATACGCAGTATTTT.

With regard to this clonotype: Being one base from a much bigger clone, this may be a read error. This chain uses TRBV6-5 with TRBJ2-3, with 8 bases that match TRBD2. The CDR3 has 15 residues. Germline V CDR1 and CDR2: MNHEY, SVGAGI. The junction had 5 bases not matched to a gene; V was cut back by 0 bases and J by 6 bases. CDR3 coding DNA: TGTGCCAGCAGTTACTCGGCTAGCGGGCCGGATACGCAGTATTTT. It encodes CASSYSASGPDTQYF.

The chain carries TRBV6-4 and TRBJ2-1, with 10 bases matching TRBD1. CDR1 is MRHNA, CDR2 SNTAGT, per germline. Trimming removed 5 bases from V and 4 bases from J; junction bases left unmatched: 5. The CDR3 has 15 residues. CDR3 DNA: TGTGCCAGCAGTCCTGGACAGGGGGAATACAATGAGCAGTTCTTC. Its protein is CASSPGQGEYNEQFF.

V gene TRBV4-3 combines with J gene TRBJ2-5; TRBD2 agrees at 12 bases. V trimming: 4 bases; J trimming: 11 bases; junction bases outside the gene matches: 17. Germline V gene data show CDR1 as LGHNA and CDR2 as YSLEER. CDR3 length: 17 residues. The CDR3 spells CASSRDRTRTSGNEQYF. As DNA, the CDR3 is TGCGCCAGCAGCCGCGACAGAACGAGGACTAGCGGGAATGAGCAGTACTTC.

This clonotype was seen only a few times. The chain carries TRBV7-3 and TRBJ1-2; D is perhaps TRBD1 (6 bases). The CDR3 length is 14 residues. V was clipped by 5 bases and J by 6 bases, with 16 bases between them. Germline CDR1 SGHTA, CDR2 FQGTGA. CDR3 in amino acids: CASSIKGGEDGYTF. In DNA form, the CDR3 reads TGTGCCAGCAGCATAAAGGGGGGGGAAGATGGCTACACCTTC.

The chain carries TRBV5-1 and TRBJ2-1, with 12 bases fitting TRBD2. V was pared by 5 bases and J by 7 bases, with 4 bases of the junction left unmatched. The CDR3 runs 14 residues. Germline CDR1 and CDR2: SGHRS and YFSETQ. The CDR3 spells CASSVTSGSNEQFF. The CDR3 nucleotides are TGCGCCAGCAGTGTGACTAGCGGGAGTAATGAGCAGTTCTTC. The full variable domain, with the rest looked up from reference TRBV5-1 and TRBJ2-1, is KAGVTQTPRYLIKTRGQQVTLSCSPISGHRSVSWYQQTPGQGLQFLFEYFSETQRNKGNFPGRFSGRQFSNSRSEMNVSTLELGDSALYLCASSVTSGSNEQFFGPGTRLTVL.

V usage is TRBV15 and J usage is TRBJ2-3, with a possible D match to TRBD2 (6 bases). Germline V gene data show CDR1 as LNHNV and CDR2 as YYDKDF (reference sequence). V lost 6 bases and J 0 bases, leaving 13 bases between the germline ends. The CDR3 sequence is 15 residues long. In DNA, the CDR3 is TGTGCCACCAGGGGGACCGGGACTAGCACAGATACGCAGTATTTT. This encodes CATRGTGTSTDTQYF.

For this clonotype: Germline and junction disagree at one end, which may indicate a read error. As DNA, the CDR3 is TGCACCAGCAGCTTGGACTCCACAATATCCTCTAACTATGGCTACACCTTC. It is translated as CTSSLDSTISSNYGYTF. The chain combines TRBV5-1 with TRBJ1-2; D is unresolved. The germline gives CDR1 SGHRS, CDR2 YFSETQ. This CDR3 is 17 amino acids long.

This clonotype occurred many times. CDR3 residues: CASSVPSGLEDEQYF. The CDR3 coding sequence is TGTGCCAGCAGCGTCCCTTCGGGACTCGAGGATGAGCAGTATTTT. This chain links TRBV9 with TRBJ2-3; D possibly corresponds to TRBD2 (6 bases). Germline V gene data show CDR1 as SGDLS and CDR2 as YYNGEE. V lost 2 bases, J lost 11 bases, and 21 bases lay in between. The CDR3 contains 15 residues.

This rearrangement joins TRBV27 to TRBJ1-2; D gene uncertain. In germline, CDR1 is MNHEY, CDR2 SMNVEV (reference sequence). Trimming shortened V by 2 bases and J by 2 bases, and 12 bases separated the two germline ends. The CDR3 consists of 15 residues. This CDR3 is CASSLEGPPNYGYTF. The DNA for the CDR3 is TGTGCCAGCAGTTTAGAGGGCCCCCCGAACTATGGCTACACCTTC.

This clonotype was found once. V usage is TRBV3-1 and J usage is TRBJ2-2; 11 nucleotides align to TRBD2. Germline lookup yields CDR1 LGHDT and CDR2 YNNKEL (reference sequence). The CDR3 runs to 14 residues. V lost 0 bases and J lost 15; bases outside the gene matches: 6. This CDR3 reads CASSQDISGRVLFF. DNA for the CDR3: TGTGCCAGCAGCCAAGATATTAGCGGGAGGGTGTTGTTTTTT.

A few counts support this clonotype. The CDR3 loop reads CASSYLEQFF. In nucleotides, the CDR3 is TGTGCCAGCAGCTACCTCGAGCAGTTCTTC. The chain employs TRBV7-9 and TRBJ2-1; unclear D gene. Trimming stripped 4 bases from V and 10 bases from J, with 5 bases between. Germline CDR1 reads SEHNR; CDR2 reads FQNEAQ (reference sequence). The CDR3 has 10 amino acids.

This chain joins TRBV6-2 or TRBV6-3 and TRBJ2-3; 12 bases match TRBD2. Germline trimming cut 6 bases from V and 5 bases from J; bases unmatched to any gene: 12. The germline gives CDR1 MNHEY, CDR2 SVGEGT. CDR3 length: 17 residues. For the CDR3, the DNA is TGTGCCAGCAGCTACGGACTAGCGGGGCTGAGAAGAGATACGCAGTATTTT. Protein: CASSYGLAGLRRDTQYF.

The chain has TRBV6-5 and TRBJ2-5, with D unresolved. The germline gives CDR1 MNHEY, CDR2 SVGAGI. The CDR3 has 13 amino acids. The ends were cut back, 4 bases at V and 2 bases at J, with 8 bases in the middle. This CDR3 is CASSWVSQETQYF. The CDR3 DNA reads TGTGCCAGCAGTTGGGTTAGTCAAGAGACCCAGTACTTC.